This T cell receptor (beta chain) was obtained from a study of blood T cell repertoires in COVID-19. Study information: The samples span acute and convalescent COVID-19 from the United States, Italy and Spain. The cDNA or gDNA used as material had been derived from T cells, B-cell-depleted T cells, or PBMCs.

In the original processing: Nucleated cell counts were estimated from reference gene primer amplification. Profiled with immunoSEQ multiplex PCR; TCRdb holds only in-frame clones, not every one. V, J and clone size derive from that table, while D and trimming were established from the DNA sequence. Here the sample spans about 150,000 clones, roughly 82% being singletons. There are 14 residues in the CDR3. Germline V gene lookup returns CDR1 MGHRA and CDR2 YSYEKL. The germline V and J ends were trimmed by 7 bases and 8 bases, with 20 bases remaining between them. The source material was peripheral blood. The TCR was taken from a woman aged 45-65 years in a cohort sampled during active or convalescent COVID-19. The J gene is TRBJ1-2, the V gene TRBV4-1, with a tentative D call TRBD1 (6 bases). DNA for the CDR3: TGCGCCAGCAAAACCCGACAGGCCGAGCAGGGCTACACCTTC. This gives the protein CASKTRQAEQGYTF.